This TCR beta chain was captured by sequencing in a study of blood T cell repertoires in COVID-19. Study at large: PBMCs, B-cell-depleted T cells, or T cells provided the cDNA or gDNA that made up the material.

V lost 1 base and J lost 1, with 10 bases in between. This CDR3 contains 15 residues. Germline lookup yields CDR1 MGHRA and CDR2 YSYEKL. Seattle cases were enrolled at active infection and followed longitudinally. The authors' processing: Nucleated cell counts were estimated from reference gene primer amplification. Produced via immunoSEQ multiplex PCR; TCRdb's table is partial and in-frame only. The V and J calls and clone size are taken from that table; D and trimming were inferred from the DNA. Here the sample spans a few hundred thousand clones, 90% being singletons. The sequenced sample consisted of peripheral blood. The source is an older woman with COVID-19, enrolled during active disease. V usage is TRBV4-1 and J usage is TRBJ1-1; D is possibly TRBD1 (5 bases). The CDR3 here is CASSQVPGGNTEAFF. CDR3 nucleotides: TGCGCCAGCAGCCAAGTGCCGGGGGGGAACACTGAAGCTTTCTTT.